This T cell receptor (beta chain) was recovered during a study of graft-versus-host responses after intestinal transplantation. Grafts had their tissue processed, releasing intraepithelial and lamina propria lymphocytes. Measured with immunoSEQ multiplex PCR; TCRdb has only the in-frame clones, and not every one. This sample has 10,000 or so clones; over 70% occur once, and the top ten carry about 4.3%. This clone rates as medium-sized. The TCR originated in a human patient who received an intestinal transplant, so some T cells may come from the graft donor. The sequencing here drew on ileum tissue, taken 140 to 150 days after intestinal transplantation.

CDR3 amino acids: CASSFQEAYNSPLHF. For the CDR3, the DNA is TGTGCCAGCAGCTTTCAAGAGGCTTATAATTCACCCCTCCACTTT. V usage is TRBV11-2 and J usage is TRBJ1-6; D uncertain. The CDR3 loop spans 15 amino acids. Germline CDR1 is SGHAT and CDR2 is FQNNGV. Trimming removed 3 bases at V and 4 bases at J, with 10 bases between.